This TCR beta chain was sequenced in a study of cytomegalovirus exposure and HLA in healthy donors. A multiplex PCR was run with 60 Vbeta primers and 13 Jbeta primers. Sequenced by immunoSEQ multiplex PCR; TCRdb stores in-frame clones only, minus some. The sample has about 160,000 clones, 82% seen once. Germline V gene lookup returns CDR1 SEHNR and CDR2 FQNEAQ (reference sequence). Trimming removed 1 base at V and 1 base at J, with 15 bases between. The CDR3 is 17 amino acids. The clonotype comes from a girl aged 2 to 9 in good health and CMV-seropositive. Sequencing input: PBMCs. The J gene is TRBJ2-3, the V gene TRBV7-9; D gene uncertain. The CDR3: CASSLGAAALGTDTQYF. CDR3 DNA: TGTGCCAGCAGCTTAGGCGCTGCGGCGTTGGGCACAGATACGCAGTATTTT.